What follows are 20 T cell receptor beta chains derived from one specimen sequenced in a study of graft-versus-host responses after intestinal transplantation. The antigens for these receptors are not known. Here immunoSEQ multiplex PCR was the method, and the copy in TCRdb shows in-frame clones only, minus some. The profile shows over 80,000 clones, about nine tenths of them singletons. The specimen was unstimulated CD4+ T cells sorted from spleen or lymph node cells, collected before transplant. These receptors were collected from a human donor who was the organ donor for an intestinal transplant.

The CDR3 region is CASSQTRTGELFF. The CDR3 bases are TGTGCCAGCAGCCAAACTAGAACCGGGGAGCTGTTTTTT. This chain links TRBV7-3 with TRBJ2-2, with D maybe TRBD2 (5 bases). The CDR3 contains 13 residues. V was trimmed by 5 bases and J by 5 bases, leaving 9 bases between them. Germline V lookup: CDR1 SGHTA, CDR2 FQGTGA.

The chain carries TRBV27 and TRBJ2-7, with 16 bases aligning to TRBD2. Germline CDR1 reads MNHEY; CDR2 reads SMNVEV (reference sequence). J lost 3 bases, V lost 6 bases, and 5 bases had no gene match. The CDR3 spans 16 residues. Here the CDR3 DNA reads TGTGCCAGCAGAACCGGGACTAGCGGGAGGGACTACGAGCAGTACTTC. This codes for CASRTGTSGRDYEQYF.

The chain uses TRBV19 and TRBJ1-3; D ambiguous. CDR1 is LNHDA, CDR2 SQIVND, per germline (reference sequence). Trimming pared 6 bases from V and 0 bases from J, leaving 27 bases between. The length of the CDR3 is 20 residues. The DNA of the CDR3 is TGTGCCAGTAGCCACCGATACCTGAGTGGGCCAAACCCCTCTGGAAACACCATATATTTT. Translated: CASSHRYLSGPNPSGNTIYF.

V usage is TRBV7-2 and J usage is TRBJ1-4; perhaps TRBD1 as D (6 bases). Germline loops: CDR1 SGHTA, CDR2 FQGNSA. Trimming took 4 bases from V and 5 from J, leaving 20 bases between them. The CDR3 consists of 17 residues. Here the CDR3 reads CASSSQIRVGQNEKLFF. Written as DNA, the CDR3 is TGTGCCAGCAGCTCACAAATCAGAGTTGGACAGAATGAAAAACTGTTTTTT.

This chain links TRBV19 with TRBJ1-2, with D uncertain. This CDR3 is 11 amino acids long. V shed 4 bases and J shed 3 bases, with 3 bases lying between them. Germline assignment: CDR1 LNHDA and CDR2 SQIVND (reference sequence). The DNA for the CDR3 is TGTGCCAGTAGTACTTACTATGGCTACACCTTC. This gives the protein CASSTYYGYTF.

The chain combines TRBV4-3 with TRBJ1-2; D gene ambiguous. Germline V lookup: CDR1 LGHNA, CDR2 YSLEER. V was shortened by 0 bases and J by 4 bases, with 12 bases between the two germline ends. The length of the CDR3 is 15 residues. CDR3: CASSQDLRNPYGYTF. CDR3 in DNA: TGCGCCAGCAGCCAAGACCTCAGGAACCCCTATGGCTACACCTTC.

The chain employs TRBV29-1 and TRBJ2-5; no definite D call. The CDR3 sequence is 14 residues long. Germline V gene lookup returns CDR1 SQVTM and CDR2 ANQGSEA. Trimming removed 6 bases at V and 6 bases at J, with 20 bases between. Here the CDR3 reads CSVPSIQPKKTQYF. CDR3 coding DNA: TGCAGCGTCCCAAGTATACAGCCTAAGAAGACCCAGTACTTC.

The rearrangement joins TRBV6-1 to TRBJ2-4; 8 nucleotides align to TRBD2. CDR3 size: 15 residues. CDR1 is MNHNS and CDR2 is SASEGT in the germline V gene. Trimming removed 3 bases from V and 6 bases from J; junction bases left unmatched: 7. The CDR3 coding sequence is TGTGCCAGCAGTGATGTTCCGGGGGGGCCAAACATTCAGTACTTC. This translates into CASSDVPGGPNIQYF.

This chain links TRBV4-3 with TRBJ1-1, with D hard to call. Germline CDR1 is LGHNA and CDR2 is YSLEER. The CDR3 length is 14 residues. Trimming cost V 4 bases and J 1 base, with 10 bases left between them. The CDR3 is CASSLQVSNTEAFF. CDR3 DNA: TGCGCCAGCAGCCTCCAGGTGTCGAACACTGAAGCTTTCTTT.

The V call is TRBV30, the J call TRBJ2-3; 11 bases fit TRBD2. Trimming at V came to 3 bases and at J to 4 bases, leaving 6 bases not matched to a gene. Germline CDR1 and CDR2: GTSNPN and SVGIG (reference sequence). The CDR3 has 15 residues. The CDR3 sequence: CAWRPGSGGADTQYF. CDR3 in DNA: TGTGCCTGGAGGCCCGGTAGCGGGGGGGCAGATACGCAGTATTTT.

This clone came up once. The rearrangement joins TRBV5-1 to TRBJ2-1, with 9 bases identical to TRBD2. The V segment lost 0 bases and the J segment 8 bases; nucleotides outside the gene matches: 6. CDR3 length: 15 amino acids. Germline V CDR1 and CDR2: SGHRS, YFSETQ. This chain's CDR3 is CASSLGLAGPYEQFF. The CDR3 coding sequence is TGCGCCAGCAGCTTGGGTCTAGCGGGGCCTTATGAGCAGTTCTTC.

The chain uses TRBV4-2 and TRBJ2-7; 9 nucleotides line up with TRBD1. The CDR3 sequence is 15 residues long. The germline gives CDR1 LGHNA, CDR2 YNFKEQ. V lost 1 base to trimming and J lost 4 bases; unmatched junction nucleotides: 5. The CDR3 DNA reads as TGTGCCAGCAGCCAAGGGACAGGGGTAGGTTACGAGCAGTACTTC. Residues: CASSQGTGVGYEQYF.

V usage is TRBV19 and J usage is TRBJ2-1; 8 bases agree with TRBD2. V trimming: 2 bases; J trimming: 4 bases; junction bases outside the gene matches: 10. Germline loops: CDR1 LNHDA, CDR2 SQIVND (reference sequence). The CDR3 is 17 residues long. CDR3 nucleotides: TGTGCCAGTAGTATACTCCTCGGAGCGGGGGTATACAATGAGCAGTTCTTC. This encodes CASSILLGAGVYNEQFF.

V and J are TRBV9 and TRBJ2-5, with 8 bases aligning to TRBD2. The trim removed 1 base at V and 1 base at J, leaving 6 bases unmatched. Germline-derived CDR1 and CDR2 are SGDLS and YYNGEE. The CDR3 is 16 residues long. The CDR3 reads CASSVNPGGAQETQYF. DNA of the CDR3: TGTGCCAGCAGCGTAAACCCCGGGGGGGCCCAAGAGACCCAGTACTTC.

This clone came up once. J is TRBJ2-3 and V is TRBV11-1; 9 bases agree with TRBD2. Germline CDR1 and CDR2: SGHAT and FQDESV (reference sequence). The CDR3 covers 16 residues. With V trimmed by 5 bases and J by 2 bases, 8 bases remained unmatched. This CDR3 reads CASSSLRLADTDTQYF. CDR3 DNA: TGTGCCAGCAGCAGCTTAAGACTAGCGGACACAGATACGCAGTATTTT.

The CDR3 region has the DNA TGTGCCAGCAGCGCCCGAGGTGGCCTTAATTCACCCCTCCACTTT. Residues: CASSARGGLNSPLHF. The V call is TRBV7-2, the J call TRBJ1-6, with no clear D. Germline V gives CDR1 SGHTA, CDR2 FQGNSA. CDR3 length: 15 amino acids. Trimming took off 5 bases at V and 6 bases at J, with 14 bases between the two ends.

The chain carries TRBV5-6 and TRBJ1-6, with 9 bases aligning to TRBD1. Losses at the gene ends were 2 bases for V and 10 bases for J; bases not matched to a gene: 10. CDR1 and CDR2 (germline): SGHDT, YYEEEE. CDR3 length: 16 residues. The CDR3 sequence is CASSFPTGGAGSPLHF. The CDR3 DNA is TGTGCCAGCAGCTTCCCCACAGGGGGCGCGGGATCACCCCTCCACTTT.

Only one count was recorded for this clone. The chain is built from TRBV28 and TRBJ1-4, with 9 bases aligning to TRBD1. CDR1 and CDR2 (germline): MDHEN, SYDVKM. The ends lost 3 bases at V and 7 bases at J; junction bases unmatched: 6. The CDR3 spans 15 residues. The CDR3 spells CASSFPGQGVEKLFF. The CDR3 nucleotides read TGTGCCAGCAGTTTCCCGGGACAGGGTGTTGAAAAACTGTTTTTT.

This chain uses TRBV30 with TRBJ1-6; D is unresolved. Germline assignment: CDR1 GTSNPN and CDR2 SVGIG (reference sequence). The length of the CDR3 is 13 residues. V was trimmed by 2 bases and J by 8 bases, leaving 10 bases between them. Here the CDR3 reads CAWSLVRDSPLHF. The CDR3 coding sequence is TGTGCCTGGAGTTTAGTACGGGATTCACCCCTCCACTTT. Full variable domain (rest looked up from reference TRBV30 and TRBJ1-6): SQTIHQWPATLVQPVGSPLSLECTVEGTSNPNLYWYRQAAGRGLQLLFYSVGIGQISSEVPQNLSASRPQDRQFILSSKKLLLSDSGFYLCAWSLVRDSPLHFGNGTRLTVT.

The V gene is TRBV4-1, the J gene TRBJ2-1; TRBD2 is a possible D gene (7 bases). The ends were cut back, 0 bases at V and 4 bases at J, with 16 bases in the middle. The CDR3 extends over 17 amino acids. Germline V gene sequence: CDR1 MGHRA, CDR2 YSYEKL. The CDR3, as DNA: TGCGCCAGCAGCCAAGATCGAAGGGGGGGCGTGTACAATGAGCAGTTCTTC. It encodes CASSQDRRGGVYNEQFF.